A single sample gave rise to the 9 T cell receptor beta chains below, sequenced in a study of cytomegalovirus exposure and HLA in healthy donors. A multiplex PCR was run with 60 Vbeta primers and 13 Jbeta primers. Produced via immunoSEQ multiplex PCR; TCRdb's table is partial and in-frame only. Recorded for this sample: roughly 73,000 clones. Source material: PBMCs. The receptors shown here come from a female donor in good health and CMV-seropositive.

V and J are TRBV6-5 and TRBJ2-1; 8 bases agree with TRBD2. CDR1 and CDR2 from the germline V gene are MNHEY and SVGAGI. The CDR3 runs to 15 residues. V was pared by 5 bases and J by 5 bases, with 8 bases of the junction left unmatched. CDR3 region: CASSIAGQSDNEQFF. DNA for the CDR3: TGTGCCAGCAGTATAGCGGGACAATCGGACAATGAGCAGTTCTTC.

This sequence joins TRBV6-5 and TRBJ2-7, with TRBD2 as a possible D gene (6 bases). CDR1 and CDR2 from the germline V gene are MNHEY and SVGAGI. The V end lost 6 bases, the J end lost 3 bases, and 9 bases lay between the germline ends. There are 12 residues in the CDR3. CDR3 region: CASRRGDYEQYF. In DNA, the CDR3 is TGTGCCAGCAGGCGCGGGGACTACGAGCAGTACTTC.

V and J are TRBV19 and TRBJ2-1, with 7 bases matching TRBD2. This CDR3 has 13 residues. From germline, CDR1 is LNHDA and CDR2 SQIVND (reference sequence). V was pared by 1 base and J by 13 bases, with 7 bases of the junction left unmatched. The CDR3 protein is CASSIASGGCQFF. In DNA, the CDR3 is TGTGCCAGTAGTATAGCTAGCGGAGGGTGCCAGTTCTTC. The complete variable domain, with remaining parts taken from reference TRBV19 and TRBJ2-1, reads DGGITQSPKYLFRKEGQNVTLSCEQNLNHDAMYWYRQDPGQGLRLIYYSQIVNDFQKGDIAEGYSVSREKKESFPLTVTSAQKNPTAFYLCASSIASGGCQFFGPGTRLTVL.

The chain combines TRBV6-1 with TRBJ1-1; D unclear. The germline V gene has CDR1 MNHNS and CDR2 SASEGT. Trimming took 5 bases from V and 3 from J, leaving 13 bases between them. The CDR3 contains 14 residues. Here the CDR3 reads CASSRGPLDTEAFF. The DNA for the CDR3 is TGTGCCAGCAGTCGCGGCCCCTTGGACACTGAAGCTTTCTTT.

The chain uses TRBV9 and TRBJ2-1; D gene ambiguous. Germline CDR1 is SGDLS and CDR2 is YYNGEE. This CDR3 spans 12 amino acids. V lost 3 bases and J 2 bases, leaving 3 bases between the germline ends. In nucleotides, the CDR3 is TGTGCCAGCAGCGGCGCCTACAATGAGCAGTTCTTC. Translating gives CASSGAYNEQFF.

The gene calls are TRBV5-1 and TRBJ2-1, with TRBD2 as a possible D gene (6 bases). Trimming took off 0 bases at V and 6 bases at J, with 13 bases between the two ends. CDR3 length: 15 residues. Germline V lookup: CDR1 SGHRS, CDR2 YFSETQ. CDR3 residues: CASSLAAGSANEQFF. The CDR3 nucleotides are TGCGCCAGCAGCTTGGCTGCGGGATCCGCCAATGAGCAGTTCTTC.

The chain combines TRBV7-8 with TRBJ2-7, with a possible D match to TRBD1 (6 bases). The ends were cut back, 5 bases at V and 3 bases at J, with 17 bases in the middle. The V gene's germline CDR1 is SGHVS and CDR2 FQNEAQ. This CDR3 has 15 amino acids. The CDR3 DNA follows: TGTGCCAGCAGCCCGCTGACAGGTTCCGTCTACGAGCAGTACTTC. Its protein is CASSPLTGSVYEQYF.

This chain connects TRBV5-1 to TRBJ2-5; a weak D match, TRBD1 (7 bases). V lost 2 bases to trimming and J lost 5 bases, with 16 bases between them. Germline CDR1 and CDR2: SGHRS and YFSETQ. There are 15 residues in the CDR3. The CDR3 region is CASSFRQGRGETQYF. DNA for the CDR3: TGCGCCAGCAGCTTCCGACAGGGACGGGGGGAGACCCAGTACTTC.

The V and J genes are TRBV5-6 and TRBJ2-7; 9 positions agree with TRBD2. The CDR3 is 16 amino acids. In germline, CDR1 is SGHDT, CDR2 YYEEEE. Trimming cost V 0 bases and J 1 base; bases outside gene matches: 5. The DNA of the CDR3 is TGTGCCAGCAGCTTGGTCGTAGCGGGGGTGTCCTACGAGCAGTACTTC. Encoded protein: CASSLVVAGVSYEQYF. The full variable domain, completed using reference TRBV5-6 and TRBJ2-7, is DAGVTQSPTHLIKTRGQQVTLRCSPKSGHDTVSWYQQALGQGPQFIFQYYEEEERQRGNFPDRFSGHQFPNYSSELNVNALLLGDSALYLCASSLVVAGVSYEQYFGPGTRLTVT.